What follows are 26 T cell receptor beta chains derived from one specimen sequenced in a study of T-cell memory formation after mild COVID-19. Each CDR3 protein is one row after TCRdb ran MiXCR on the 5' RACE reads. The repertoire consists of 350,000 to 450,000 distinct CDR3 sequences, with 24% occurring once and the leading ten covering roughly 8.9%. The sample consisted of PBMCs or a T cell subset sorted from them (not recorded which). The receptors here all came from an adult woman who had mild COVID-19 (a few samples of this study predate the infection). Cell type and time point are not known.

In this sample, this clonotype turned up many times. This sequence joins TRBV29-1 and TRBJ2-2; 8 bases align to TRBD2. The trim removed 7 bases at V and 1 base at J, leaving 5 bases unmatched. The CDR3 is made up of 14 amino acids. Germline V gene lookup returns CDR1 SQVTM and CDR2 ANQGSEA. The CDR3 sequence: CSAQTSGNTGELFF. CDR3 DNA sequence: TGCAGCGCCCAAACTAGCGGGAACACCGGGGAGCTGTTTTTT.

The chain employs TRBV5-1 and TRBJ2-2; 8 bases are a match to TRBD1. The CDR3 runs 15 residues. Germline CDR1 SGHRS, CDR2 YFSETQ. V gave up 4 bases and J gave up 7 bases; unmatched junction bases: 9. CDR3 loop: CASSQPEQGVGELFF. In DNA, the CDR3 is TGCGCCAGCAGCCAGCCGGAACAGGGGGTCGGGGAGCTGTTTTTT. Full variable domain (outside the CDR3, taken from reference TRBV5-1 and TRBJ2-2): KAGVTQTPRYLIKTRGQQVTLSCSPISGHRSVSWYQQTPGQGLQFLFEYFSETQRNKGNFPGRFSGRQFSNSRSEMNVSTLELGDSALYLCASSQPEQGVGELFFGEGSRLTVL.

The rearrangement uses TRBV20-1 and TRBJ2-1, with TRBD1 matching over 9 bases. This CDR3 is 12 amino acids long. Germline lookup yields CDR1 DFQATT and CDR2 SNEGSKA (reference sequence). The chain's CDR3 is CSLGQGLNEQFF. In DNA form, the CDR3 reads TGCAGCCTGGGACAGGGATTAAATGAGCAGTTCTTC.

This clonotype was observed a few times. J is TRBJ2-3 and V is TRBV14; 8 bases agree with TRBD1. V shed 4 bases and J 2 bases; nucleotides not matched to a gene: 5. CDR1 and CDR2 from the germline V gene are SGHDN and FVKESK. The CDR3 runs 15 residues. In nucleotides, the CDR3 is TGTGCCAGCAGCCGTGGGGACAGGTTCACAGATACGCAGTATTTT. Translating it yields CASSRGDRFTDTQYF.

The chain joins TRBV6-6 to TRBJ1-1, with D tentatively TRBD1 (6 bases). Germline assignment: CDR1 MNHNY and CDR2 SVGAGI (reference sequence). The CDR3 is made up of 14 amino acids. Deletions cut 4 bases from V and 10 bases from J, with 19 bases between. The CDR3 coding sequence is TGTGCCAGCAGTTCCAGCCCGCACAGGGTACGAGCTTTCTTT. As protein: CASSSSPHRVRAFF.

This clonotype occurred many times. The chain carries TRBV5-1 and TRBJ2-3; tentative D call: TRBD2 (6 bases). The CDR3 length is 13 residues. Trimming cost V 7 bases and J 0 bases, with 9 bases left between them. The germline V gene encodes CDR1 SGHRS and CDR2 YFSETQ. CDR3: CASSSESTDTQYF. CDR3 coding DNA: TGCGCCAGCTCTAGCGAGAGCACAGATACGCAGTATTTT.

There are a few counts of this clonotype. V is TRBV6-5 and J is TRBJ1-2; D is unresolved. CDR1 MNHEY and CDR2 SVGAGI come from the germline V gene. This CDR3 has 12 residues. Trimming pared 5 bases from V and 3 bases from J, leaving 7 bases between. In DNA, the CDR3 is TGTGCCAGCAGTCACCGGGACTATGGCTACACCTTC. Translated, it gives CASSHRDYGYTF.

This chain connects TRBV27 to TRBJ2-4; TRBD1 agrees at 7 bases. There are 13 residues in the CDR3. The ends lost 3 bases at V and 6 bases at J; junction bases unmatched: 2. Germline V gene lookup returns CDR1 MNHEY and CDR2 SMNVEV (reference sequence). CDR3 residues: CASSFRDRNIQYF. The CDR3 DNA follows: TGTGCCAGCAGTTTCCGGGACAGAAACATTCAGTACTTC.

This clonotype was counted only a few times. The V and J genes are TRBV5-1 and TRBJ1-2; unclear D gene. The V gene lost 1 base and the J gene lost 2 bases, with 9 bases spanning the gap. This CDR3 spans 14 amino acids. Germline-derived CDR1 and CDR2 are SGHRS and YFSETQ. The CDR3 nucleotides are TGCGCCAGCAGCTTGAGGACGGAGAACTATGGCTACACCTTC. Translating gives CASSLRTENYGYTF.

This clonotype showed up many times. The chain employs TRBV20-1 and TRBJ2-1; D is unresolved. Germline V gives CDR1 DFQATT, CDR2 SNEGSKA (reference sequence). The CDR3 sequence is 13 residues long. V shed 3 bases and J shed 11 bases, with 17 bases lying between them. The CDR3: CSASVSGVPKQFF. The CDR3 coding sequence is TGCAGTGCTAGTGTGAGTGGCGTACCAAAGCAGTTCTTC.

The rearrangement uses TRBV7-9 and TRBJ2-1; D is perhaps TRBD1 (8 bases). There are 22 residues in the CDR3. V lost 3 bases to trimming and J lost 7 bases, with 37 bases between them. From germline, CDR1 is SEHNR and CDR2 FQNEAQ (reference sequence). The CDR3 DNA reads TGTGCCAGCAGCTTTCCCGCATCCCTCCCGACAGGGGATGGGGGGGCGAGGAATGAGCAGTTCTTC. This gives the protein CASSFPASLPTGDGGARNEQFF.

In this sample, this clonotype turned up a few times. The CDR3 DNA is TGTGCCAGCAGTTTCTCAAACAGGGGTGCTAATGAAAAACTGTTTTTT. It translates to CASSFSNRGANEKLFF. This chain connects TRBV12-3 or TRBV12-4 to TRBJ1-4; 7 bases match TRBD1. Trimming cost V 3 bases and J 3 bases; bases outside gene matches: 7. This CDR3 is 16 amino acids long.

V is TRBV20-1 and J is TRBJ2-7; 9 bases align to TRBD1. The germline V gene encodes CDR1 DFQATT and CDR2 SNEGSKA (reference sequence). The ends lost 4 bases at V and 5 bases at J; junction bases unmatched: 3. The CDR3 loop spans 12 amino acids. The CDR3 DNA follows: TGCAGTGCTAACGGACAGGGGAACGAGCAGTACTTC. Translation gives CSANGQGNEQYF.

This clonotype was recorded at least ten times. V gene TRBV7-2 combines with J gene TRBJ2-5; D ambiguous. The CDR3 is 12 amino acids. Deletions cut 6 bases from V and 4 bases from J, with 9 bases between. Germline V gene data show CDR1 as SGHTA and CDR2 as FQGNSA. The CDR3 region has the DNA TGTGCCAGCAGTTATGATCGAGAGACCCAGTACTTC. This codes for CASSYDRETQYF.

The chain uses TRBV10-3 and TRBJ1-1; tentatively, D is TRBD1 (6 bases). This CDR3 spans 18 amino acids. The V gene lost 5 bases and the J gene lost 8 bases, with 30 bases spanning the gap. Germline CDR1 ENHRY, CDR2 SYGVKD. The CDR3 DNA is TGTGCCATCAGTACTTCTTTCACCTGGACAGAGCTTTTGTCCGAAGCTTTCTTT. Its protein is CAISTSFTWTELLSEAFF.

The chain joins TRBV7-9 to TRBJ2-3; D is unresolved. CDR3 length: 14 amino acids. V was trimmed by 3 bases and J by 2 bases, leaving 9 bases between them. Germline assignment: CDR1 SEHNR and CDR2 FQNEAQ (reference sequence). This chain's CDR3 is CASSFSPLTDTQYF. The CDR3 DNA sequence: TGTGCCAGCAGCTTCTCCCCGCTCACAGATACGCAGTATTTT.

This chain links TRBV7-3 with TRBJ1-5, with no clear D. The V end was cut by 1 base, the J end by 0 bases, with 10 bases between. The CDR3 length is 16 residues. The germline V gene has CDR1 SGHTA and CDR2 FQGTGA. CDR3 DNA: TGTGCCAGCAGCTTAATCGGCAGATATAGCAATCAGCCCCAGCATTTT. Its translation is CASSLIGRYSNQPQHF.

This clonotype was counted a few times. The chain is built from TRBV7-6 and TRBJ1-5; D gene uncertain. The V end lost 1 base, the J end lost 0 bases, and 10 bases lay between the germline ends. Germline V lookup: CDR1 SGHVS, CDR2 FNYEAQ. The CDR3 runs to 16 residues. CDR3 coding DNA: TGTGCCAGCAGCTTAGGGCCGCCGAATAGCAATCAGCCCCAGCATTTT. This translates into CASSLGPPNSNQPQHF.

This clonotype appeared a few times. The CDR3 is CASSGLLREGQKTQYF. CDR3 DNA: TGTGCCAGCAGTGGCTTATTACGGGAGGGCCAGAAGACCCAGTACTTC. This chain joins TRBV12-3 or TRBV12-4 and TRBJ2-5; 8 nucleotides align to TRBD2. V shed 5 bases and J 6 bases; nucleotides not matched to a gene: 14. This CDR3 has 16 amino acids.

This clonotype was observed a handful of times. The chain uses TRBV6-5 and TRBJ2-1; D uncertain. Looked up from germline, CDR1 is MNHEY and CDR2 is SVGAGI. CDR3 size: 15 residues. Trimming shortened V by 6 bases and J by 6 bases, and 18 bases separated the two germline ends. This CDR3 reads CASRYQKDVPNEQFF. CDR3 nucleotide sequence: TGTGCCAGCAGATACCAAAAGGACGTGCCCAATGAGCAGTTCTTC.

The rearrangement links TRBV3-1 to TRBJ2-3; D call uncertain. Looked up from germline, CDR1 is LGHDT and CDR2 is YNNKEL (reference sequence). V was clipped by 2 bases and J by 5 bases, with 8 bases between them. The CDR3 extends over 13 amino acids. The CDR3 nucleotides read TGTGCCAGCAGCCAACGACCGGTAGATACGCAGTATTTT. Protein sequence: CASSQRPVDTQYF.

This clonotype was seen a few times. The genes are TRBV6-5 and TRBJ1-2; a possible D gene is TRBD1 (5 bases). The CDR3 covers 15 residues. The V gene lost 0 bases and the J gene lost 3 bases, with 11 bases spanning the gap. Germline values: CDR1 MNHEY, CDR2 SVGAGI. The CDR3: CASSYSGQLDYGYTF. The DNA for the CDR3 is TGTGCCAGCAGTTACTCGGGGCAACTGGACTATGGCTACACCTTC.

The chain has TRBV2 and TRBJ1-4, with 11 bases lining up with TRBD1. V lost 2 bases and J lost 8; bases outside the gene matches: 7. This CDR3 contains 16 residues. Germline V CDR1 and CDR2: SNHLY, FYNNEI. The CDR3 sequence is CASSEWDRDRGEKLFF. In DNA form, the CDR3 reads TGTGCCAGCAGTGAATGGGACAGGGACAGGGGGGAAAAACTGTTTTTT.

This clonotype came up a few times. The chain combines TRBV15 with TRBJ2-5; TRBD1 agrees at 7 bases. This CDR3 has 18 residues. Germline V lookup: CDR1 LNHNV, CDR2 YYDKDF (reference sequence). Unmatched junction bases numbered 14, after V lost 1 base and J lost 3 bases. CDR3 sequence reads: CATSRGTGQGVGKETQYF. Here the CDR3 DNA reads TGTGCCACCAGCAGAGGCACGGGGCAGGGGGTTGGAAAAGAGACCCAGTACTTC.

This clonotype was seen a handful of times. The chain employs TRBV11-2 and TRBJ1-2; D is unresolved. Trimming shortened V by 5 bases and J by 0 bases, and 13 bases separated the two germline ends. The germline V gene encodes CDR1 SGHAT and CDR2 FQNNGV. The CDR3 is 15 amino acids. The CDR3 loop reads CASSLTDGANYGYTF. In DNA form, the CDR3 reads TGTGCCAGCAGCCTCACGGACGGTGCTAACTATGGCTACACCTTC.

This rearrangement joins TRBV12-3 or TRBV12-4 to TRBJ2-1; 9 bases are a match to TRBD2. V dropped 7 bases and J dropped 5; count of bases not matched to a gene: 9. This CDR3 is built from 15 residues. The CDR3 loop reads CASIIAGVINNEQFF. DNA for the CDR3: TGTGCCAGCATCATAGCGGGAGTGATTAACAATGAGCAGTTCTTC.